The T cell receptor beta chain described here comes from a study of cytomegalovirus exposure and HLA in healthy donors. In the PCR, 60 Vbeta and 13 Jbeta primers were used. Produced via immunoSEQ multiplex PCR; TCRdb's table is partial and in-frame only. The table lists about 200,000 clones, 70% to 80% of them singletons, with 0.2% to 0.25% in the top ten. CDR3 size: 11 residues. Trimming cost V 8 bases and J 7 bases, with 12 bases left between them. CDR1 and CDR2 (germline): ENHRY, SYGVKD. The V call is TRBV10-3, the J call TRBJ2-7; the D gene is possibly TRBD1 (5 bases). The sequencing input was PBMCs. This receptor was taken from a girl aged 2 to 9 in good health and CMV-seronegative. CDR3 sequence reads: CAIGQNQEQYF. As DNA, the CDR3 is TGTGCCATCGGACAAAACCAAGAGCAGTACTTC.